This TCR beta chain originates from a study of cytomegalovirus exposure and HLA in healthy donors listed by TCRdb under 2017. Looking at the study overall: According to an earlier analysis of around 600 of the donors, 150 million to 200 million T cells yielded some 120 million unique TCR beta sequences and more than 250 Gb of sequence data. In a later genetic analysis, genome-wide SNP genotypes for about 55% of the 666 donors were used, and that subset was treated as a discovery cohort. Among the roughly 430 genotyped donors, approximately 81% belonged to the genetic ancestry cluster associated with self-reported Caucasian donors. Donor age, sex, ethnicity and CMV serostatus were compiled together with the repertoire data. The later analysis used no new phenotypic data to find candidate immune exposures, relying instead on TCR beta sequences and their occurrence across donors. In addition to the first cohort of about 650 subjects, a separate validation cohort of 120 different subjects was used. All discovery cohort repertoires had been generated on a single sequencing platform. In an earlier analysis of roughly 540 of the donors, high-throughput TCR beta sequencing was used to judge whether each TCR beta V gene segment behaved as functional or pseudogenic. The study profiled the T cell repertoires of 500 to 800 subjects by immunosequencing and related them to cytomegalovirus serostatus. Across about 370 genotyped donors of the cohort, an average of about 240,000 unique TCR beta nucleotide sequences per donor were sequenced, and roughly 20% of those sequences were non-productive. A later analysis re-analyzed previously published TCR beta repertoires from about 600 donors and added high-resolution HLA genotyping to study TCR occurrence patterns. Roughly 300 gigabases of sequencing data and 91 million or so unique TCR sequences made up an early release that covered roughly 670 HLA-typed donors. Roughly five DR-DQ haplotypes were handled as single units for association and clustering, since linkage in the cohort was strong. To predict cytomegalovirus infection status, the study brought together high-throughput TCR immunosequencing, statistical association of individual TCRs with disease status, and machine learning. The aim of the study was to test whether cataloging public T cell receptors could identify signatures of past pathogen exposure. The number of donors typed differed by locus, with about 629-630 for A, B, C, DRB1 and DQB1, roughly 520 for DQA1, 600 to 610 for DPA1, and some 440 for DPB1. HLA typing covered class I and class II loci at four-digit resolution. Here is what the overall study found, with its caveats: CMV serostatus was the only immune exposure information available for the cohort. In a later analysis, several top co-occurrence clusters were reported to appear linked to parvovirus B19, influenza, CMV and Epstein-Barr virus. Some IMGT-functional V segments, including TRBV6-2 and TRBV6-3, could not be told apart with the 87-base-pair reads, so those segments were excluded. Across donors, most TCR sequences were observed very rarely, whereas some public TCRs were present in many individuals. In vitro tests confirmed that a few of the cytomegalovirus-associated TCR beta chains recognize cytomegalovirus antigens. This cohort had only TCR beta chains sequenced, and the lack of alpha or paired-chain data limited which features could be detected. In a later analysis, TCR association rates were found to vary across HLA loci, with the most associated TCRs seen for DRB1 alleles and the fewest for HLA-C alleles. According to the authors, the approach could potentially be generalized to other disease states and immunological phenotypes. A later genetic analysis associated a missense DCLRE1C variant with V-gene and J-gene trimming of TCR beta chains, and an independent cohort replicated the association. Linkage disequilibrium might explain the correlated functional status among segregating V segments, but an unknown experimental factor could not be ruled out. An earlier analysis of some 560 of the donors showed that most TCR beta V segments appeared in productive rearrangements either about 87% or about 30% of the time, which broadly matched IMGT annotations. In a later genetic analysis, fewer N-insertions in productive TCRs were reported among donors in an Asian-associated ancestry cluster than the roughly 700-donor mean. A further reported finding was that TCR beta sequences accurately predicted the HLA-A and HLA-B alleles for most subjects in the first cohort. Specific HLA alleles were associated with 15,000 to 20,000 TCR beta sequences at a false discovery rate of 0.05 in a later analysis. Because HLA typing was missing for some donors at each locus, association tests included only the typed subset. Most CMV-associated TCR beta chains appeared to be HLA-restricted in a later analysis, and the HLA associations seemed to be driven largely by CMV exposure. Sequencing depth was assumed to be roughly uniform across donors in the presence/absence analyses, though that assumption may not hold. In the study, approximately 160 TCR beta chains were listed as associated with cytomegalovirus. Assigning TCR associations to individual alleles was difficult when HLA alleles, especially DR and DQ, strongly co-occurred. A cluster of highly shared sequence variants was judged likely to be a technical artifact of the sequencing pipeline. In both the original and validation cohorts, the classifier was reported to diagnose cytomegalovirus status with high specificity and sensitivity. About 15 rarely observed V segments, including chromosome 9 orphons, were excluded from the earlier analysis of several hundred of the donors because counts were too low. In a later analysis, HLA-associated TCR beta chains showed more clonal expansion and lower generation probabilities than non-associated chains that were equally common.

V is trimmed back by 10 bases and J by 4 bases, and the junction contains 14 bases that no gene match accounts for. According to the germline V gene (reference sequence), CDR1 reads LNHDA and CDR2 reads SQIVND. The CDR3 covers 16 residues, taking in both the cysteine and the phenylalanine. Left in the record is the CDR3 DNA by itself, 48 bases read in frame from the first base. Note on this clone: Its antigen has not been determined. Base qualities are missing; no much larger clone stands one base away.

The cohort comprised more than 550 healthy bone marrow donors. At the time of sampling, all cohort members were nominally healthy, though unrecorded immune exposures were likely present. The donor was CMV seronegative and belonged to the group of 320 or so seronegative cohort members. Each donor provided a peripheral blood sample, and peripheral blood mononuclear cells were used for TCR beta sequencing. Genomic DNA was extracted from the blood cell samples with the Qiagen DNeasy Blood Extraction Kit. Libraries came from the immunoSEQ multiplex PCR assay. A mixture of 60 forward primers for TCR Vbeta segments and 13 reverse primers for TCR Jbeta segments was used in the multiplex PCR. The CDR3 region of rearranged TCR beta genes was amplified from genomic DNA with a multiplex PCR assay. On the Illumina HiSeq System, the amplified TCR beta libraries were sequenced as 87-base-pair reads. As for the authors' bioinformatics: Across the roughly 600 repertoires, a later analysis counted 78 million or so unique TCR beta chains, about 10 million of which were shared by at least two donors. Raw reads were error-corrected and collapsed into unique sequences with a nearest-neighbor algorithm that merged closely related sequences to remove PCR and sequencing errors. V, D and J gene segments were assigned by aligning CDR3 sequences to IMGT reference sequences. For a sequence to be retained, at least a six-nucleotide match to both a V gene segment and a J gene segment was required. A rearrangement was called productive if the CDR3 had no stop codons and remained in frame with V and J, and every other rearrangement was called non-productive. Following IMGT convention, CDR3 was defined as the stretch from the second conserved V-encoded cysteine to the conserved J-encoded phenylalanine. In an earlier analysis of more than 550 of the donors, sequences lacking an unambiguous match to a single V gene segment were excluded. In an earlier analysis of 587 of the donors, V segments were called functional above 56.7% productive rearrangements and were called segregating when the between-donor standard deviation exceeded 5%. A statistical classification framework was built to diagnose cytomegalovirus status from the catalog of TCR beta chain sequences. A later analysis assigned V and J genes by comparing TCR nucleotide sequences with IMGT/GENE-DB human TR gene sequences. Using the TCRdist pipeline, a later analysis assigned CDR3 sequences along with most-parsimonious VDJ recombination scenarios. In a later analysis, each TCR beta chain was defined by its CDR3 amino acid sequence together with its V-gene family, and reads lacking a unique V-gene family were excluded. In a later analysis, 550 to 650 highly shared, low-generation-probability nucleotide sequences were removed to address suspected cross-contamination and a sequencing artifact. For each public chain, a later analysis derived a clonal expansion index from normalized ranks of inferred template counts within each repertoire. Generation probabilities in a later analysis came from a VDJ recombination model fitted to out-of-frame rearrangements, and those results were checked against IGoR. In a later analysis, hypergeometric tests were used to score TCR-TCR, TCR-HLA and TCR-CMV co-occurrence, with a repertoire-size bias correction applied to TCR pairs. To estimate false discovery rates, a later analysis permuted the HLA or CMV assignments 20 times. In a later analysis, co-occurring TCRs were grouped using DBSCAN, and TCRdist sequence similarity was added for clustering within HLA-allele-positive subsets. Repertoires with fewer than 30,000 or more than 120,000 public chains were left out of co-occurrence clustering, as were four to six repertoires with anomalous nucleotide sharing. In TCRdb, the immuneACCESS table is reduced to in-frame sequences with V and J assigned. These tables do not hold every clone; where another copy was compared, an unresolved V gene accounts for under half, and the others remain unexplained. D and trimming come from the DNA, and the V and J calls and clone size come from that table. Recorded for this sample are roughly 130,000 clones; 75% to 90% of them occurred a single time. The leading ten clones occupy approximately 4% of the sample.

The chain employs TRBV19 and TRBJ1-5; TRBD1 lines up with 9 middle nucleotides. This receptor was obtained from a woman between 40 and 55 years old in good health and CMV-seronegative. Sequenced input: PBMCs. The CDR3 reads CATRPWGQGGNQPQHF. The nucleotide sequence is TGTGCCACTCGCCCGTGGGGACAGGGTGGGAATCAGCCCCAGCATTTT.